This T cell receptor beta chain was documented in a study of CD8 T cells in ankylosing spondylitis. Study-wide findings and caveats: One TCR beta motif, made up of about 8 highly homologous variants, appeared characteristic of ankylosing spondylitis blood.

This clonotype was found a few times. Its antigen remains unknown. MiXCR was run by TCRdb on the 5' RACE reads, yielding one entry per CDR3 protein. The table includes some 220,000 distinct CDR3 sequences, 7% to 8% detected once. There are 17 residues in the CDR3. The germline V gene encodes CDR1 PRHDT and CDR2 FYEKMQ (reference sequence). The V segment lost 5 bases and the J segment 0 bases; nucleotides outside the gene matches: 10. Sequenced: blood, either unsorted or a sorted T cell fraction (not recorded which). This sequence originates from a male donor with ankylosing spondylitis. This chain connects TRBV13 to TRBJ2-3; 8 bases match TRBD2. In nucleotides, the CDR3 is TGTGCCAGCAGCCGGACTAGCAGACTCTCTAGCACAGATACGCAGTATTTT. Protein: CASSRTSRLSSTDTQYF.